A single sample is the source of the 31 T cell receptor beta chains below, sequenced in a study of identical twins. MiXCR was run by TCRdb on the 5' RACE reads, yielding one entry per CDR3 protein. The sample has hundreds of thousands of distinct CDR3 sequences; approximately 13% are singletons. This sample also belongs to another study, concerning yellow fever vaccine responses in identical twins.

Sequencing was performed on PBMCs. Every receptor here comes from a woman younger than 30 in good health.

The rearrangement uses TRBV20-1 and TRBJ1-5, with 8 positions matching TRBD1. Trimming at V came to 1 base and at J to 3 bases, leaving 5 bases not matched to a gene. The CDR3 sequence is 15 residues long. In germline, CDR1 is DFQATT, CDR2 SNEGSKA (reference sequence). The CDR3 protein is CSARGPGQVNQPQHF. CDR3 sequence (DNA): TGCAGTGCTAGAGGCCCGGGACAGGTCAATCAGCCCCAGCATTTT.

This clonotype was detected only a few times. The chain's CDR3 is CASSFTRTGPTGELFF. CDR3 sequence (DNA): TGTGCCAGCAGCTTTACCCGGACAGGCCCCACCGGGGAGCTGTTTTTT. This sequence joins TRBV11-2 and TRBJ2-2; 7 bases match TRBD1. The CDR3 consists of 16 residues. Trimming removed 3 bases from V and 4 bases from J; junction bases left unmatched: 8. Germline CDR1 is SGHAT and CDR2 is FQNNGV.

The V call is TRBV20-1, the J call TRBJ2-3; perhaps TRBD1 as D (5 bases). The CDR3 contains 14 residues. Germline loops: CDR1 DFQATT, CDR2 SNEGSKA (reference sequence). V dropped 3 bases and J dropped 2 bases, with 12 bases sitting between them. The CDR3 loop is CSASGQGTTDTQYF. For the CDR3, the DNA is TGCAGTGCTAGTGGGCAGGGCACCACAGATACGCAGTATTTT.

This clonotype was counted at least ten times. One base away lies a much larger clone, so this may be a sequencing read error. The chain carries TRBV12-3 or TRBV12-4 and TRBJ2-7, with unresolved D. Trimming stripped 3 bases from V and 2 bases from J, with 2 bases between. The CDR3 extends over 11 amino acids. The CDR3 reads CASSFTYEQYF. In DNA, the CDR3 is TGTGCCAGCAGTTTTACCTACGAGCAGTACTTC.

This clonotype was counted between two and nine times. This rearrangement joins TRBV2 to TRBJ2-2; D gene unclear. Looked up from germline, CDR1 is SNHLY and CDR2 is FYNNEI. CDR3 length: 14 amino acids. Trimming pared 7 bases from V and 0 bases from J, leaving 9 bases between. The CDR3 is CASKYSSNTGELFF. In DNA form, the CDR3 reads TGTGCCAGCAAGTACAGCTCGAACACCGGGGAGCTGTTTTTT.

This clonotype was found a few times. CDR3 amino acids: CSALGAGTFEKLFF. The CDR3 DNA sequence: TGCAGCGCCCTCGGAGCCGGGACATTTGAAAAACTGTTTTTT. The chain joins TRBV29-1 to TRBJ1-4; perhaps TRBD1 as D (6 bases). V was cut by 7 bases and J by 7 bases, with 19 bases left in between. The CDR3 length is 14 residues. Germline V lookup: CDR1 SQVTM, CDR2 ANQGSEA.

This clonotype has ten or more counts. V gene TRBV7-9 combines with J gene TRBJ2-1; 7 bases are shared with TRBD1. Germline trimming cut 5 bases from V and 0 bases from J; bases unmatched to any gene: 4. The germline CDR1 and CDR2 sequences are SEHNR and FQNEAQ (reference sequence). This CDR3 is built from 15 residues. In DNA form, the CDR3 reads TGTGCCAGCAGCCGGACAGGTGTCTCCTACAATGAGCAGTTCTTC. This gives the protein CASSRTGVSYNEQFF.

This chain joins TRBV12-5 and TRBJ2-7, with 9 bases fitting TRBD1. J was trimmed by 2 bases and V by 5 bases; bases with no gene match: 4. This CDR3 region has 14 residues. Germline-derived CDR1 and CDR2 are LGHNT and FRNRAP. The CDR3 loop reads CASGTRQGAYEQYF. CDR3 nucleotide sequence: TGTGCTAGTGGTACCAGACAGGGGGCCTACGAGCAGTACTTC.

There are a few counts of this clonotype. The J gene is TRBJ2-3, the V gene TRBV24-1; D not certain. V lost 5 bases to trimming and J lost 1 base, with 12 bases between them. The CDR3 extends over 15 amino acids. CDR1 KGHDR and CDR2 SFDVKD come from the germline V gene. CDR3: CATSGSRWGTDTQYF. The CDR3 DNA follows: TGTGCCACCAGTGGGTCCCGGTGGGGCACAGATACGCAGTATTTT.

This clonotype occurred many times. The chain employs TRBV29-1 and TRBJ2-1, with 7 bases that match TRBD2. The CDR3 contains 14 residues. V lost 7 bases to trimming and J lost 2 bases; unmatched junction nucleotides: 8. Germline CDR1 and CDR2: SQVTM and ANQGSEA. The chain's CDR3 is CSGFSGSTYNEQFF. As DNA, the CDR3 is TGCAGCGGATTTAGCGGGTCAACCTACAATGAGCAGTTCTTC.

This sequence joins TRBV10-3 and TRBJ2-5; a weak D match, TRBD2 (5 bases). V was pared by 6 bases and J by 5 bases, with 16 bases between. This CDR3 comprises 14 residues. CDR1 is ENHRY and CDR2 is SYGVKD in the germline V gene. The CDR3: CAISREVGLETQYF. CDR3 coding DNA: TGTGCCATCAGCCGGGAAGTTGGGTTGGAGACCCAGTACTTC.

The sample holds a few counts of this clonotype. The chain has TRBV10-3 and TRBJ1-1; D is ambiguous. Germline lookup yields CDR1 ENHRY and CDR2 SYGVKD. The CDR3 runs 14 residues. Trimming cost V 4 bases and J 1 base, with 10 bases left between them. For the CDR3, the DNA is TGTGCCATCAGTGGCCCCGACGGGAACACTGAAGCTTTCTTT. The encoded protein is CAISGPDGNTEAFF.

This clonotype was detected a few times. CDR3 in DNA: TGTGCCAGCAGTGAATCCACCCTCGGGGCCAACGTCCTGACTTTC. It yields the protein CASSESTLGANVLTF. The chain combines TRBV25-1 with TRBJ2-6; D uncertain. CDR3 size: 15 residues. CDR1 MGHDK and CDR2 SYGVNS come from the germline V gene. The germline V and J ends were trimmed by 1 base and 4 bases, with 8 bases remaining between them.

This clonotype came up once. The genes are TRBV19 and TRBJ2-7, with 7 bases fitting TRBD2. CDR1 and CDR2 (germline): LNHDA, SQIVND (reference sequence). Losses at the gene ends were 1 base for V and 3 bases for J; bases not matched to a gene: 6. The length of the CDR3 is 15 residues. As DNA, the CDR3 is TGTGCCAGTAGTATAGGGAGCGGGACTAACTACGAGCAGTACTTC. It specifies CASSIGSGTNYEQYF.

This chain uses TRBV20-1 with TRBJ2-3; D may be TRBD2 (5 bases). Germline values: CDR1 DFQATT, CDR2 SNEGSKA (reference sequence). The CDR3 is made up of 14 amino acids. V lost 1 base and J lost 5, with 13 bases in between. The CDR3 DNA is TGCAGTGCTAGAGTGACCGGGGTAGTAGATACGCAGTATTTT. Translating it yields CSARVTGVVDTQYF.

This chain joins TRBV20-1 and TRBJ2-1; D possibly corresponds to TRBD2 (6 bases). Trimming left V 6 bases short and J 5 bases short, with 17 bases between. The CDR3 length is 14 residues. Per germline, CDR1 DFQATT and CDR2 SNEGSKA (reference sequence). The CDR3, as DNA: TGCAGTGCCCCTTCGGGGCGGGACGACAATGAGCAGTTCTTC. This gives the protein CSAPSGRDDNEQFF.

J is TRBJ1-1 and V is TRBV4-1, with D unresolved. Germline V gene data show CDR1 as MGHRA and CDR2 as YSYEKL. The CDR3 has 17 residues. V was pared by 5 bases and J by 1 base, with 20 bases between. As DNA, the CDR3 is TGCGCCAGCAGCAAAATGGAACGCGCTCTGACGAACACTGAAGCTTTCTTT. It translates to CASSKMERALTNTEAFF.

V and J are TRBV7-8 and TRBJ2-3, with D possibly being TRBD1 (5 bases). The CDR3 loop spans 14 amino acids. The V gene lost 5 bases and the J gene lost 4 bases, with 13 bases spanning the gap. The germline CDR1 and CDR2 sequences are SGHVS and FQNEAQ. CDR3 in amino acids: CASSLRQGSDTQYF. Here the CDR3 DNA reads TGTGCCAGCAGCCTCCGCCAGGGCTCAGATACGCAGTATTTT. Full variable domain (outside the CDR3, taken from reference TRBV7-8 and TRBJ2-3): GAGVSQSPRYKVAKRGQDVALRCDPISGHVSLFWYQQALGQGPEFLTYFQNEAQLDKSGLPSDRFFAERPEGSVSTLKIQRTQQEDSAVYLCASSLRQGSDTQYFGPGTRLTVL.

This clonotype has ten or more counts. This chain links TRBV7-9 with TRBJ1-2; no clear D. Germline values: CDR1 SEHNR, CDR2 FQNEAQ (reference sequence). This CDR3 contains 14 residues. Trimming removed 0 bases from V and 4 bases from J, with 9 bases in between. CDR3 sequence (DNA): TGTGCCAGCAGCTTAGCGACGGTCGGCTATGGCTACACCTTC. This codes for CASSLATVGYGYTF.

The chain has TRBV12-3 or TRBV12-4 and TRBJ1-5, with 7 bases aligning to TRBD1. Germline trimming cut 5 bases from V and 2 bases from J; bases unmatched to any gene: 6. The CDR3 covers 15 residues. The CDR3 is CASSNLGGGNQPQHF. CDR3 DNA sequence: TGTGCCAGCAGTAACCTAGGGGGCGGCAATCAGCCCCAGCATTTT.

The V gene is TRBV24-1, the J gene TRBJ2-5; 8 bases are shared with TRBD2. The germline V gene has CDR1 KGHDR and CDR2 SFDVKD. Germline trimming cut 5 bases from V and 2 bases from J; bases unmatched to any gene: 6. The CDR3 spans 15 residues. In DNA, the CDR3 is TGTGCCACCAGTGCCTTAGCGGGAAATCAAGAGACCCAGTACTTC. Amino acids: CATSALAGNQETQYF.

On this clonotype: The CDR3 does not end in the conserved phenylalanine or tryptophan, so this is likely a read error. V and J are TRBV5-1 and TRBJ2-3; perhaps TRBD2 as D (6 bases). The CDR3 has 16 residues. Germline assignment: CDR1 SGHRS and CDR2 YFSETQ. V was clipped by 4 bases and J by 0 bases, with 15 bases between them. This CDR3 reads CASSLRRETSTDTQYI. The CDR3 DNA reads TGCGCCAGCAGCCTAAGACGGGAGACTAGCACAGATACGCAGTATATT.

The chain employs TRBV28 and TRBJ1-1; maybe TRBD1 (5 bases). The CDR3 is 14 amino acids. Germline V gives CDR1 MDHEN, CDR2 SYDVKM. V was shortened by 3 bases and J by 4 bases, with 12 bases between the two germline ends. The CDR3 bases are TGTGCCAGCAGTTTGCGAGGGGCTTTCACTGAAGCTTTCTTT. As protein: CASSLRGAFTEAFF. Filled out from reference TRBV28 and TRBJ1-1, the complete variable domain reads DVKVTQSSRYLVKRTGEKVFLECVQDMDHENMFWYRQDPGLGLRLIYFSYDVKMKEKGDIPEGYSVSREKKERFSLILESASTNQTSMYLCASSLRGAFTEAFFGQGTRLTVV.

Comments on this clonotype: This may be a read error, as it is one base from a much larger clone. The chain is built from TRBV5-1 and TRBJ2-7, with 9 bases matching TRBD1. The CDR3 consists of 15 residues. Germline V gene lookup returns CDR1 SGHRS and CDR2 YFSETQ. The CDR3 DNA reads as TGCGCCGGCAGAGCCGGGACAGGGAGCTCCTACGAGCAGTACTTC. Translating it yields CAGRAGTGSSYEQYF.

The V and J genes are TRBV6-1 and TRBJ2-2; D uncertain. V was clipped by 5 bases and J by 1 base, with 14 bases between them. Germline V CDR1 and CDR2: MNHNS, SASEGT. This CDR3 has 16 amino acids. CDR3 bases: TGTGCCAGCAGTCGTAACAGAATATTGAACACCGGGGAGCTGTTTTTT. Its translation is CASSRNRILNTGELFF.

This clonotype came up many times. The CDR3: CSARALAGANNEQFF. CDR3 sequence (DNA): TGCAGTGCTAGAGCCCTAGCGGGGGCAAACAATGAGCAGTTCTTC. The chain recombines TRBV20-1 with TRBJ2-1; 10 bases are shared with TRBD2. The CDR3 contains 15 residues. Germline V gene lookup returns CDR1 DFQATT and CDR2 SNEGSKA (reference sequence). Unmatched junction bases numbered 5, after V lost 1 base and J lost 5 bases.

This clonotype has more than one count but fewer than ten. CDR3 residues: CASSQVGTSGSIGSYNEQFF. CDR3 in DNA: TGCGCCAGCAGCCAAGTCGGGACTAGCGGGAGTATCGGCTCCTACAATGAGCAGTTCTTC. The chain couples TRBV4-1 to TRBJ2-1; 14 bases map to TRBD2. Per germline, CDR1 MGHRA and CDR2 YSYEKL. The ends lost 1 base at V and 0 bases at J; junction bases unmatched: 8. The CDR3 is made up of 20 amino acids.

This clonotype was observed a handful of times. This rearrangement joins TRBV29-1 to TRBJ1-1; no reliable D call. This CDR3 has 12 residues. V lost 2 bases and J lost 3, with 7 bases in between. Germline lookup yields CDR1 SQVTM and CDR2 ANQGSEA. DNA for the CDR3: TGCAGCGTTGAATCCCTGTACACTGAAGCTTTCTTT. Translation: CSVESLYTEAFF. Supplemented by reference TRBV29-1 and TRBJ1-1, the full variable domain reads SAVISQKPSRDICQRGTSLTIQCQVDSQVTMMFWYRQQPGQSLTLIATANQGSEATYESGFVIDKFPISRPNLTFSTLTVSNMSPEDSSIYLCSVESLYTEAFFGQGTRLTVV.

The chain links TRBV9 to TRBJ2-5; D may be TRBD1 (6 bases). The CDR3 is 15 amino acids. The germline V gene encodes CDR1 SGDLS and CDR2 YYNGEE. Trimming left V 4 bases short and J 0 bases short, with 13 bases between. The CDR3, as DNA: TGTGCCAGCAGCCCAGACGGACAGAACCAAGAGACCCAGTACTTC. This gives the protein CASSPDGQNQETQYF.

The CDR3 loop is CASSQVVGSHTQYF. DNA of the CDR3: TGTGCCAGCAGCCAAGTGGTCGGGTCCCATACGCAGTATTTT. The chain links TRBV3-1 to TRBJ2-3; unclear D gene. The germline CDR1 and CDR2 sequences are LGHDT and YNNKEL (reference sequence). Trimming cost V 1 base and J 7 bases, with 12 bases left between them. The CDR3 loop spans 14 amino acids.

This chain connects TRBV24-1 to TRBJ2-3; weak D call: TRBD2 (6 bases). The CDR3 contains 17 residues. V shed 3 bases and J shed 2 bases, with 17 bases lying between them. The V gene's germline CDR1 is KGHDR and CDR2 SFDVKD. In DNA form, the CDR3 reads TGTGCCACCAGTGATCCCGGAGGGGTAGCTTTCACAGATACGCAGTATTTT. Translating gives CATSDPGGVAFTDTQYF.